The entry below describes one T cell receptor (beta chain). Its antigen is not known. This entry is derived from a study of cytomegalovirus exposure and HLA in healthy donors. It was with 60 Vbeta and 13 Jbeta primers that the PCR ran. The data were produced by immunoSEQ multiplex PCR, yet TCRdb's version contains in-frame clones alone and is incomplete. The sample has 74,000 or so clones. The CDR3 is made up of 15 amino acids. The junction had 4 bases not matched to a gene; V was cut back by 3 bases and J by 4 bases. Germline V gene sequence: CDR1 SGHRS, CDR2 YFSETQ. Points from the study as a whole: Common viral pathogens seemed to be connected with several of the most significant clusters, according to a later analysis. Roughly uniform depth of sequencing across donors was assumed in presence/absence analyses. The analysis excluded some indistinguishable V segments, including TRBV6-2 and TRBV6-3. In vitro experiments confirmed that three CMV-associated chains were specific for CMV antigens.

This sequence originates from a woman in her sixties in good health and CMV-seronegative. The J gene is TRBJ2-2, the V gene TRBV5-1; 9 bases agree with TRBD1. Sequenced: PBMCs. CDR3 sequence: CASSSTGGGTGELFF. For the CDR3, the DNA is TGCGCCAGCAGCTCGACAGGGGGAGGCACCGGGGAGCTGTTTTTT.